The source of this T cell receptor (beta chain) is a study of Ad26.COV2.S vaccination and SARS-CoV-2 variants. Across the whole study: Donor was in the COV1001 Ad26.COV2.S trial arm. Ad26.COV2.S was injected intramuscularly once or twice, 56 days apart. Broader study findings: While placebo recipients had lower spike-specific TCR breadth, vaccine recipients had more. Comparable non-spike TCR breadth was observed in vaccine and placebo recipients.

The table came from immunoSEQ multiplex PCR; TCRdb's copy has only in-frame clones and leaves some out. In the table there are hundreds of thousands of clones, about nine tenths of which are singletons. CDR1 is LGHDT, CDR2 YNNKEL, per germline (reference sequence). The V gene lost 0 bases and the J gene lost 7 bases, with 13 bases spanning the gap. The CDR3 runs 15 residues. In the case of this clone: As yet, its antigen is unknown.

Described treatment: around 19 received Ad26.COV2.S at low or high dose, single or two shots; 5 received placebo; per-sample allocation not given. The investigators took samples on day 63 after the first vaccine or placebo injection. This sample comprised peripheral blood, obtained in a trial of Ad26.COV2.S vaccine versus placebo. The chain carries TRBV3-1 (or the pseudogene TRBV3-2) and TRBJ2-1; D remains ambiguous. The TCR sequence derives from a person between 18 and 60 years old who received the Ad26.COV2.S COVID-19 vaccine or a placebo. The CDR3 protein is CASSQDVVPGNEQFF. The CDR3 DNA follows: TGTGCCAGCAGCCAAGATGTTGTCCCCGGGAATGAGCAGTTCTTC.